This T cell receptor beta chain was sequenced in a study of T cell repertoires in cytomegalovirus infection. At the level of the study: Both recently identified HLA-C-restricted and well-studied HLA-B-restricted CMV epitopes were used in the study. CMV infection plus the matching HLA type was flagged by public TCR beta signatures.

TCRdb analysed the reads with MiXCR anew, one entry per CDR3 protein. The sample has approximately 81,000 distinct CDR3 sequences, 20% to 30% seen once; the top ten hold approximately 53%. Study-level results: Summed public TCR beta family frequency identified CMV carriers bearing the relevant HLA. What dominated the ex vivo response were HLA-C-restricted CMV-specific TCR beta clonotypes.

CDR1 and CDR2 from the germline V gene are SGHTA and FQGNSA. CDR3 length: 17 residues. As concerns this clonotype: As yet, its antigen is unknown. Being one base from a much bigger clone, this may be a read error.

Here the sequenced sample was CD8+ T cells from cultured PBMCs, taken from culture after CMV antigen stimulation. V is TRBV7-2 and J is TRBJ1-6; no firm D call. The clonotype comes from a human donor in good health (CMV status not recorded). Some clones in this sample may be carry-over from other donors' samples. The CDR3 sequence: CASSFDPTSSYNSPLRF. In nucleotides, the CDR3 is TGTGCCAGCAGCTTCGACCCTACGAGCTCCTATAATTCACCCCTCCGCTTT.